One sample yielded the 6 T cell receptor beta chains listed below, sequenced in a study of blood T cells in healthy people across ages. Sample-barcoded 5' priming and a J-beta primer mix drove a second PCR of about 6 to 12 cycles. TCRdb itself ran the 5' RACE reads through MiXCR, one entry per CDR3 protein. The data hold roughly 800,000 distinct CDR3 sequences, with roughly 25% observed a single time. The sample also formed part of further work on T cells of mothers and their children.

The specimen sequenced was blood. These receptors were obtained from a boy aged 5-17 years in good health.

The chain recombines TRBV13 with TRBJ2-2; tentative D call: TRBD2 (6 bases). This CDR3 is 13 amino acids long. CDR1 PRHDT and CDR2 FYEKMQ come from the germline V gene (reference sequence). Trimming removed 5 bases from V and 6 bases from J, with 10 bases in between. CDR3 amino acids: CASSQGLPGELFF. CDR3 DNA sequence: TGTGCCAGCAGCCAGGGACTCCCCGGGGAGCTGTTTTTT.

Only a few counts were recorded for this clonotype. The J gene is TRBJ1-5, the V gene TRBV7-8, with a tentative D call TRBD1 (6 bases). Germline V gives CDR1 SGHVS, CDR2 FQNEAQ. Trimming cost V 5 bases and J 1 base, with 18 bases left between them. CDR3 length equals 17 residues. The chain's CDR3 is CASSPPGQLGSNQPQHF. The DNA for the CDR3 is TGTGCCAGCAGCCCTCCCGGACAGTTGGGAAGCAATCAGCCCCAGCATTTT. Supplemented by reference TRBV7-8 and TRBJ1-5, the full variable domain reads GAGVSQSPRYKVAKRGQDVALRCDPISGHVSLFWYQQALGQGPEFLTYFQNEAQLDKSGLPSDRFFAERPEGSVSTLKIQRTQQEDSAVYLCASSPPGQLGSNQPQHFGDGTRLSIL.

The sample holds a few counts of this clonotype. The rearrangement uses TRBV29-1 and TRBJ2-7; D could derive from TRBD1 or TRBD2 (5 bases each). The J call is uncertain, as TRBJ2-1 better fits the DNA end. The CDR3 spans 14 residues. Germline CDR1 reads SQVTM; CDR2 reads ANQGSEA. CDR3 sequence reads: CSVERPGRSNEQFF. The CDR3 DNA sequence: TGCAGCGTTGAACGGCCGGGGCGATCCAATGAGCAGTTCTTC.

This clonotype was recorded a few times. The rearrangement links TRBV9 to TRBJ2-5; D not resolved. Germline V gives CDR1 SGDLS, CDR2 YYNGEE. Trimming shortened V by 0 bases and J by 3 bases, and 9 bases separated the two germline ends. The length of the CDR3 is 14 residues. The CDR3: CASSVDPKKETQYF. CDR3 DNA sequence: TGTGCCAGCAGCGTAGACCCTAAGAAAGAGACCCAGTACTTC.

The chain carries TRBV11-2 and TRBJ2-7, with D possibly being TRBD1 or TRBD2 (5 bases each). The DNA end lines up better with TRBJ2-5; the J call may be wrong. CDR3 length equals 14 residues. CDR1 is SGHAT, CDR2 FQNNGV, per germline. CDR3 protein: CASSSRGVMETQYF. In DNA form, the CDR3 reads TGTGCCAGCAGCTCAAGGGGAGTGATGGAGACCCAGTACTTC.

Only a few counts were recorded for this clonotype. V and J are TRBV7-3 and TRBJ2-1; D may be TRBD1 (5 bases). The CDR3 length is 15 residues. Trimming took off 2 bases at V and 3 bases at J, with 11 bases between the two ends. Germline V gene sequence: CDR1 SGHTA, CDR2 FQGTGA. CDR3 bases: TGTGCCAGCAGCTTATCCCAGGGAAACTACAATGAGCAGTTCTTC. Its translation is CASSLSQGNYNEQFF.